The following is a TCR beta chain sequence with its context. It has no known antigen specificity. Base-call qualities are not available, and no considerably larger clone is one nucleotide away. Other DNA variants within this sample encode the same CDR3. This entry belongs to a study of T cells in localized non-small cell lung cancer (TCRdb year 2020). Concerning the study at large: The study examined T cell repertoires in 200 to 300 patients with early-stage NSCLC and compared tumors with uninvolved tumor-adjacent lungs. A mean age of around 69 years was recorded for the NSCLC patients, of whom some 130 were male and 95 to 110 were female. All 220 or so NSCLC patients in the cohort were treatment-naive and had localized lung tumors that were resected. Study-level results and caveats: Multi-region tumor sequencing was not performed, so intratumor heterogeneity could not be excluded. Because of the exploratory design, TCR variables were selected using unadjusted p-values without false-discovery rate correction. A median of approximately 57 of the top 100 tumor clones were detected in paired uninvolved adjacent lung, and approximately 28 of these tumor clones were also found among the top 100 clones of the paired uninvolved adjacent lung. The highest T cell clonality was observed in uninvolved tumor-adjacent lung, where clonality exceeded that of tumor, suggesting that antigenic responses were more focused in uninvolved tumor-adjacent lung. Higher T cell density in blood was associated with longer overall survival, whereas higher clonality in adjacent lung was associated with shorter survival.

At diagnosis, tumor, uninvolved tumor-adjacent lung and peripheral blood were collected and then preserved as a mix of FFPE and fresh-frozen material. For TCR repertoire profiling, blood samples were analyzed as peripheral blood mononuclear cells. The junction shows trimming of 0 bases on V and 4 bases on J, plus 8 bases between the germline ends. The CDR3, cysteine through phenylalanine, is 14 amino acids long. CDR3 DNA is the only sequence kept; it has 42 bases, read in frame from the first base. CDR1 SGHRS and CDR2 YFSETQ were looked up in the germline V gene. The immunoSEQ Assay was used to sequence TCR beta CDR3 regions from DNA. Regarding the original processing steps: T cell density was computed as TCR beta template counts normalized to usable DNA estimated by amplifying housekeeping genes. Using the preseqR package, richness was estimated by extrapolating to 120,000 templates for tissue samples and 400,000 templates for PBMC samples. Clonality was taken to be one minus Pielou's evenness. Differential abundance testing on productive amino-acid clonotypes, with a minimum total count of 5 and an alpha of 0.1, was used to identify tissue-enriched TCRs. The Jaccard Index and the Morisita Overlap Index were used to measure how much the repertoires overlapped between compartments. GLIPH grouped TCR beta CDR3s together with public tetramer-defined viral CDR3s, and a viral motif had to include at least three viral sequences and show V-gene enrichment. Imported from immuneACCESS, the table was reduced by TCRdb to in-frame sequences with V and J called. These copies leave out some clones; in studies compared against another copy, an unresolved V gene accounts for under half, and the cause of the remainder is not known. V and J calls and clone size are given by that table; D and trimming were obtained from the DNA. This sample is represented by 70,000 or so clones; approximately 88% of them were singletons. About 1.5% of the sample belongs to the ten largest clones.

The TCR was taken from a female donor older than 55 with stage I lung adenocarcinoma. Source: peripheral blood, taken before any cancer treatment. The rearranged chain carries TRBV5-1 and TRBJ2-1; TRBD2 is possibly the D segment (6 matching bases). The CDR3 in this case is CASSLGGAYNEQFF. The DNA sequence is TGCGCCAGCAGCTTGGGCGGGGCATACAATGAGCAGTTCTTC. The full variable domain, completed from the reference TRBV5-1 and TRBJ2-1 proteins outside the CDR3, reads KAGVTQTPRYLIKTRGQQVTLSCSPISGHRSVSWYQQTPGQGLQFLFEYFSETQRNKGNFPGRFSGRQFSNSRSEMNVSTLELGDSALYLCASSLGGAYNEQFFGPGTRLTVL.